The rows below give T cell receptor beta chains drawn from one sample of a study of long-term antiretroviral therapy in people with HIV. The method was immunoSEQ multiplex PCR; TCRdb's version includes in-frame clones alone and lacks a portion of them. The data show 20,000 to 25,000 clones, with around nine tenths seen just once and 6.4% held by the top ten. The sample consisted of unsorted PBMCs, taken 0.6 years after starting antiretroviral therapy. The receptor set was obtained from a man aged 60 to 69 with HIV. Each CDR3 is given with its conserved first and last residue. The D gene is left open where the match is weak. Clone size, where shown, is once, few, many, or a class for clones that have expanded.

j_call d_call v_call clone_size cdr3_aa cdr3_nt
TRBJ2-1 TRBD1 TRBV9 NA CASSPQGQPDNEQFF TGTGCCAGCAGCCCCCAGGGACAGCCAGACAATGAGCAGTTCTTC
TRBJ1-6 TRBD1 TRBV6-6 once CASSYLDRESSPLHF TGTGCCAGCAGTTACCTAGACAGGGAGAGTTCACCCCTCCACTTT
TRBJ2-7 TRBD1 TRBV27 NA CASSKDRGNYEQYF TGTGCCAGCAGTAAGGACAGGGGGAACTACGAGCAGTACTTC
TRBJ2-2 TRBD2 TRBV10-3 NA CAINPQGGVTGELFF TGTGCCATCAACCCCCAGGGAGGGGTCACCGGGGAGCTGTTTTTT
TRBJ2-1 TRBD2 TRBV7-6 NA CASKPWGTSGSDGADGEQFF TGTGCCAGCAAACCATGGGGGACTAGCGGGAGCGATGGGGCGGATGGTGAGCAGTTCTTC
TRBJ2-7 NA TRBV28 NA CASTRRGLGSYEQYF TGTGCCAGCACCCGGCGGGGGCTGGGCTCCTACGAGCAGTACTTC
TRBJ1-1 NA TRBV18 NA CASSPGRQVGTEAFF TGTGCCAGCTCACCAGGCCGGCAGGTGGGCACTGAAGCTTTCTTT
TRBJ2-7 TRBD2 TRBV6-1 NA CASRRGAGSYEQYF TGTGCCAGCAGAAGAGGAGCGGGGTCCTACGAGCAGTACTTC
TRBJ2-1 NA TRBV10-3 NA CAISDRLGGNEQFF TGTGCCATCAGTGACCGACTAGGGGGCAATGAGCAGTTCTTC
TRBJ2-1 NA TRBV6-5 NA CASTARVLNEQFF TGTGCCAGCACGGCGCGGGTACTAAATGAGCAGTTCTTC
TRBJ2-5 NA TRBV5-3 NA CARSRPWTNQETQYF TGTGCCAGAAGCCGACCTTGGACAAACCAAGAGACCCAGTACTTC
TRBJ2-1 TRBD2 TRBV7-3 few CASSPGGLASEQFF TGTGCCAGCAGCCCGGGGGGACTAGCCAGTGAGCAGTTCTTC
TRBJ2-7 NA TRBV5-1 few CASSVGKGYEQYF TGCGCCAGCAGCGTTGGGAAAGGATACGAGCAGTACTTC
TRBJ2-7 NA TRBV19 NA CASKRPAKPLYEQYF TGTGCCAGTAAACGTCCCGCCAAACCCCTCTACGAGCAGTACTTC
TRBJ2-7 NA TRBV10-1 NA CASSRSSRGDEQYF TGCGCCAGCAGCAGATCATCTAGGGGCGACGAGCAGTACTTC
TRBJ2-3 NA TRBV30 once CAWRGAGQNTDTQYF TGTGCCTGGAGGGGGGCGGGACAAAACACAGATACGCAGTATTTT
TRBJ1-6 TRBD1 TRBV6-1 NA CASLQGVLNSPLHF TGTGCCAGTTTACAGGGGGTGCTTAATTCACCCCTCCACTTT